A selection of T cell receptor beta chains follows, all from one sample in a study of blood T cell repertoires in COVID-19. This table comes from immunoSEQ multiplex PCR, and its TCRdb copy is limited to in-frame clones, with some not included. The data hold 90,000 to 95,000 clones, with around 88% observed a single time. Sequenced input: peripheral blood. The source of these receptors is a woman in her seventies with acute or convalescent COVID-19. Both conserved end residues are trimmed from each CDR3.

length	V	J	CDR3
9	TRBV27	TRBJ2-5	ASRHGETQY
9	TRBV19	TRBJ1-1	ASRTEVEAF
11	TRBV19	TRBJ2-1	ASSIGGYNEQF
12	TRBV27	TRBJ2-2	ASSDRGYTGELF
12	TRBV7-3	TRBJ2-1	ASSLGIAGVEQF
14	TRBV15	TRBJ1-3	ATSRVQGVPGNTIY
13	TRBV9	TRBJ1-4	ASSVEPKPSEKLF
12	TRBV13	TRBJ2-2	ASSSGLDTGELF
12	TRBV5-5	TRBJ1-1	ASSQIQGSTEAF
11	TRBV5-4	TRBJ2-2	ASSRDSAGELF
12	TRBV6-5	TRBJ1-1	ASRRTGINTEAF
14	TRBV9	TRBJ2-3	ASSVGPGGTTDTQY
13	TRBV2	TRBJ2-2	ASSERQGGTGELF
14	TRBV9	TRBJ2-5	ASSVRSGRYQETQY